This T cell receptor (beta chain) originates from a study of T cell repertoires in cytomegalovirus infection. On the study more broadly: Public TCR beta signatures marked donors with CMV infection and the matching HLA.

TCRdb analysed the reads with MiXCR anew, one entry per CDR3 protein. The table has more than 200,000 distinct CDR3 sequences, approximately 8.3% seen once. The CDR3 has 14 residues. Germline V CDR1 and CDR2: MDHEN, SYDVKM. Trimming left V 5 bases short and J 11 bases short, with 18 bases between. Whole-study findings and limits: The study found HLA-C-restricted CMV-specific TCR beta clonotypes dominating the ex vivo response. Accumulated public TCR beta family frequency recognized individuals carrying CMV together with the relevant HLA.

Of note for this clonotype: What it binds is not known.

The receptor was isolated from a human donor in good health (CMV status not recorded). Some clones in this sample may be carry-over from other donors' samples. The chain is built from TRBV28 and TRBJ1-4; possibly TRBD1 for D (5 bases). What was sequenced was PBMCs. The CDR3: CASSPTGTRWKLFF. The CDR3, as DNA: TGTGCCAGCAGTCCTACAGGTACCCGCTGGAAACTGTTTTTT.